Shown below are 4 T cell receptor beta chains from a single sample sequenced in a study of T cell repertoires in cytomegalovirus infection. These TCRs' antigens remain unknown. TCRdb redid the calling of the reads with MiXCR, one entry per CDR3 protein. The sample contains roughly 500,000 distinct CDR3 sequences, 30% to 35% of which appear only once. This specimen was cultured PBMCs, taken from culture after CMV antigen stimulation. The receptors were gathered from a human donor in good health (CMV status not recorded). Some clones in this sample may be carry-over from other donors' samples.

This clonotype turned up a few times. The rearrangement uses TRBV7-2 and TRBJ1-2; D perhaps matches TRBD1 (6 bases). The CDR3 is made up of 13 amino acids. V was cut by 3 bases and J by 6 bases, with 11 bases left in between. CDR1 and CDR2 from the germline V gene are SGHTA and FQGNSA. CDR3 nucleotides: TGTGCCAGCAGCTTGCAGGGGTTTGATGGCTACACCTTC. This gives the protein CASSLQGFDGYTF.

This clonotype occurred once. The CDR3 spells CASSVGTGENEQFF. CDR3 in DNA: TGTGCCAGCAGCGTCGGGACAGGGGAAAATGAGCAGTTCTTC. The chain links TRBV7-2 to TRBJ2-1; 10 nucleotides match TRBD1. The CDR3 contains 14 residues. V lost 5 bases to trimming and J lost 7 bases; unmatched junction nucleotides: 5. Germline lookup yields CDR1 SGHTA and CDR2 FQGNSA. Full variable domain (rest looked up from reference TRBV7-2 and TRBJ2-1): GAGVSQSPSNKVTEKGKDVELRCDPISGHTALYWYRQSLGQGLEFLIYFQGNSAPDKSGLPSDRFSAERTGGSVSTLTIQRTQQEDSAVYLCASSVGTGENEQFFGPGTRLTVL.

This clonotype was picked up one time. The gene calls are TRBV12-3 or TRBV12-4 and TRBJ1-2; 12 bases align to TRBD1. The CDR3 extends over 14 amino acids. Germline trimming cut 6 bases from V and 8 bases from J; bases unmatched to any gene: 7. Here the CDR3 DNA reads TGTGCCAGCAGCATGGGACAGGGGGCGGGCGGCTACACCTTC. Encoded protein: CASSMGQGAGGYTF.

The chain has TRBV7-9 and TRBJ2-2; D might be TRBD2 (6 bases). CDR1 and CDR2 (germline): SEHNR, FQNEAQ (reference sequence). The CDR3 spans 17 residues. The CDR3 DNA sequence: TGTTCCTCGCGAAATCCAATTAGCGGAGCGAACACCGGGGAGCTGTTTTTT. Translating gives CSSRNPISGANTGELFF.